These 9 T cell receptor beta chains originate from one sample sequenced in a study of OX40 agonist ivuxolimab in advanced cancers. Produced via immunoSEQ multiplex PCR; TCRdb's table is partial and in-frame only. The sample yields some 40,000 clones, roughly 80% seen once. The sequenced sample was CD4+ or CD8+ T cells sorted from blood, obtained in a trial of the OX40 agonist ivuxolimab. These receptors came from an adult with an advanced solid tumor such as melanoma, head and neck, liver or kidney cancer.

The chain is built from TRBV7-8 and TRBJ2-2; D not certain. The CDR3 covers 12 residues. CDR1 SGHVS and CDR2 FQNEAQ come from the germline V gene. V lost 0 bases and J 7 bases, leaving 3 bases between the germline ends. The CDR3 nucleotides are TGTGCCAGCAGCTTAGCCCGCGGGGAGCTGTTTTTT. As protein: CASSLARGELFF.

The J gene is TRBJ1-2, the V gene TRBV4-1, with D uncertain. Trimming took off 0 bases at V and 8 bases at J, with 19 bases between the two ends. This CDR3 has 16 amino acids. The V gene's germline CDR1 is MGHRA and CDR2 YSYEKL. Here the CDR3 DNA reads TGCGCCAGCAGCCAAGAGGTTCCGACCCCCTACATCGGCTACACCTTC. Translating gives CASSQEVPTPYIGYTF.

This clone has just one count. The chain combines TRBV19 with TRBJ2-4; D uncertain. CDR3 size: 12 residues. The V gene's germline CDR1 is LNHDA and CDR2 SQIVND (reference sequence). V lost 7 bases to trimming and J lost 7 bases, with 11 bases between them. The CDR3 DNA reads TGTGCCAGTATTGGGCTAGGGAACATTCAGTACTTC. Its protein product is CASIGLGNIQYF.

The V call is TRBV30, the J call TRBJ2-7, with TRBD1 matching over 9 bases. V gave up 2 bases and J gave up 3 bases; unmatched junction bases: 2. CDR1 is GTSNPN and CDR2 is SVGIG in the germline V gene (reference sequence). This CDR3 has 13 amino acids. CDR3 coding DNA: TGTGCCTGGAGTCTGACAGGGGGCTACGAGCAGTACTTC. Translated, it gives CAWSLTGGYEQYF. The whole variable domain, filled in from reference TRBV30 and TRBJ2-7, reads SQTIHQWPATLVQPVGSPLSLECTVEGTSNPNLYWYRQAAGRGLQLLFYSVGIGQISSEVPQNLSASRPQDRQFILSSKKLLLSDSGFYLCAWSLTGGYEQYFGPGTRLTVT.

The sample holds one count of this clone. This chain uses TRBV19 with TRBJ1-2, with D unresolved. The V end lost 4 bases, the J end lost 4 bases, and 22 bases lay between the germline ends. The V gene's germline CDR1 is LNHDA and CDR2 SQIVND (reference sequence). The CDR3 runs to 17 residues. Written as DNA, the CDR3 is TGTGCCAGTAGTACGGGGATAAAGCATCGCCCTTTCTATGGCTACACCTTC. Its translation is CASSTGIKHRPFYGYTF. Full variable domain (rest looked up from reference TRBV19 and TRBJ1-2): DGGITQSPKYLFRKEGQNVTLSCEQNLNHDAMYWYRQDPGQGLRLIYYSQIVNDFQKGDIAEGYSVSREKKESFPLTVTSAQKNPTAFYLCASSTGIKHRPFYGYTFGSGTRLTVV.

Details on this clone: One end of the junction is discordant with germline, which a read error may explain. This chain uses TRBV7-7 with TRBJ2-3; D not resolved. The length of the CDR3 is 14 residues. Germline CDR1 and CDR2: SSHAT and FNYEAQ (reference sequence). CDR3 nucleotide sequence: TGTGCTAGCAGCTTAGGCCAATCCACAGATACGCAGTATTTT. Translated, it gives CASSLGQSTDTQYF.

The sample holds one count of this clone. Written as DNA, the CDR3 is TGTGCCAGCAGTTACGACAGGGGAAGCTATGGCTACACCTTC. Protein product: CASSYDRGSYGYTF. V gene TRBV6-5 combines with J gene TRBJ1-2; 8 bases match TRBD1. V lost 2 bases to trimming and J lost 4 bases; unmatched junction nucleotides: 3. The CDR3 has 14 amino acids. Looked up from germline, CDR1 is MNHEY and CDR2 is SVGAGI.

The V gene is TRBV5-1, the J gene TRBJ2-3; 14 bases map to TRBD2. V dropped 0 bases and J dropped 4; count of bases not matched to a gene: 7. The CDR3 spans 18 residues. Per the germline V gene, CDR1 is SGHRS and CDR2 is YFSETQ. The CDR3 DNA follows: TGCGCCAGCAGCTTGGGGCCCGGGACTAGCGGGGGTGCAGATACGCAGTATTTT. This sequence encodes CASSLGPGTSGGADTQYF.

J is TRBJ2-3 and V is TRBV5-1, with TRBD2 identical over 9 bases. V dropped 4 bases and J dropped 6; count of bases not matched to a gene: 9. The CDR3 runs to 15 residues. Per germline, CDR1 SGHRS and CDR2 YFSETQ. In nucleotides, the CDR3 is TGCGCCAGCAGCCGCGGACAGCGGGGGGTCGATACGCAGTATTTT. This codes for CASSRGQRGVDTQYF.